The 24 T cell receptor beta chains below all came from one sample that was sequenced in a study of T-cell memory formation after mild COVID-19. TCRdb re-analysed the 5' RACE reads in MiXCR, keeping a single row per CDR3 protein. Among hundreds of thousands of distinct CDR3 sequences listed, approximately 24% were seen once. Sequences were obtained from PBMCs or a T cell subset sorted from them (not recorded which). The receptors shown here come from an adult woman who had mild COVID-19 (a few samples of this study predate the infection). Cell type and time point are not known.

This clonotype was picked up one time. This chain connects TRBV20-1 to TRBJ1-2; 11 positions match TRBD1. The CDR3 extends over 16 amino acids. V was clipped by 6 bases and J by 4 bases; unmatched bases: 13. CDR1 and CDR2 from the germline V gene are DFQATT and SNEGSKA (reference sequence). Here the CDR3 DNA reads TGCAGTGCCCCGGGACAGGGGGTATTAAATGTCTATGGCTACACCTTC. The encoded protein is CSAPGQGVLNVYGYTF.

The chain recombines TRBV12-3 or TRBV12-4 with TRBJ2-7; the D is unclear. The CDR3 loop spans 12 amino acids. The germline V and J ends were trimmed by 6 bases and 4 bases, with 10 bases remaining between them. Here the CDR3 reads CASSPEMYEQYF. CDR3 bases: TGTGCCAGCAGCCCCGAGATGTACGAGCAGTACTTC.

The chain uses TRBV7-2 and TRBJ1-6; no firm D call. The germline V and J ends were trimmed by 1 base and 9 bases, with 16 bases remaining between them. The CDR3 is made up of 16 amino acids. Germline loops: CDR1 SGHTA, CDR2 FQGNSA. CDR3 amino acids: CASSLVAVGRGSPLHF. CDR3 nucleotide sequence: TGTGCCAGCAGCTTAGTGGCAGTAGGAAGAGGTTCACCCCTCCACTTT.

This clonotype has a handful of counts. This sequence joins TRBV6-5 and TRBJ2-7; D gene uncertain. Deletions cut 4 bases from V and 0 bases from J, with 13 bases between. Germline V gene data show CDR1 as MNHEY and CDR2 as SVGAGI. The CDR3 is made up of 15 amino acids. Written as DNA, the CDR3 is TGTGCCAGCAGTTCCGCCCCCTTGAGCTCCTACGAGCAGTACTTC. Translated, it gives CASSSAPLSSYEQYF.

The J gene is TRBJ1-1, the V gene TRBV12-3 or TRBV12-4; D is unresolved. V lost 3 bases and J lost 1, with 15 bases in between. The CDR3 loop spans 16 amino acids. For the CDR3, the DNA is TGTGCCAGCAGTTTGGCGGAGAGGGTGGGGAACACTGAAGCTTTCTTT. This gives the protein CASSLAERVGNTEAFF.

The chain carries TRBV6-6 and TRBJ2-3; the D is unclear. The germline V gene encodes CDR1 MNHNY and CDR2 SVGAGI (reference sequence). The V end was cut by 4 bases, the J end by 0 bases, with 8 bases between. The CDR3 spans 14 residues. The CDR3 protein is CASSSGPSTDTQYF. The CDR3 DNA is TGTGCCAGCAGTTCCGGGCCGAGCACAGATACGCAGTATTTT.

This clonotype was observed a handful of times. The rearrangement uses TRBV30 and TRBJ2-7; perhaps TRBD2 as D (6 bases). Trimming stripped 1 base from V and 1 base from J, with 14 bases between. Germline loops: CDR1 GTSNPN, CDR2 SVGIG (reference sequence). CDR3 size: 15 residues. CDR3 region: CAWSAAGRESYEQYF. CDR3 bases: TGTGCCTGGAGTGCGGCTGGACGGGAGTCCTACGAGCAGTACTTC.

This clonotype turned up a few times. This sequence joins TRBV30 and TRBJ2-7; D is possibly TRBD1 (6 bases). Germline values: CDR1 GTSNPN, CDR2 SVGIG (reference sequence). The CDR3 is 15 residues long. Trimming cost V 0 bases and J 2 bases, with 14 bases left between them. CDR3 DNA sequence: TGTGCCTGGAGTGTAGATCAGACAGGCCCCTACGAGCAGTACTTC. This sequence encodes CAWSVDQTGPYEQYF.

This clonotype has more than one count but fewer than ten. This sequence joins TRBV7-2 and TRBJ1-1, with no clear D. The ends were cut back, 5 bases at V and 4 bases at J, with 8 bases in the middle. In germline, CDR1 is SGHTA, CDR2 FQGNSA. This CDR3 has 12 amino acids. The CDR3: CASSRLVTEAFF. As DNA, the CDR3 is TGTGCCAGCAGCCGGCTCGTCACTGAAGCTTTCTTT.

This clonotype has only a few counts. The rearrangement joins TRBV25-1 to TRBJ1-1, with TRBD1 as a possible D gene (6 bases). From germline, CDR1 is MGHDK and CDR2 SYGVNS. Deletions cut 3 bases from V and 5 bases from J, with 16 bases between. CDR3 length: 15 residues. The CDR3 protein is CASSEEGRGKTEAFF. The CDR3, as DNA: TGTGCCAGCAGTGAGGAGGGTAGGGGGAAGACTGAAGCTTTCTTT.

This clonotype was counted between two and nine times. The V and J genes are TRBV4-1 and TRBJ1-2, with a weak D call TRBD1 (5 bases). V dropped 9 bases and J dropped 8 bases, with 22 bases sitting between them. This CDR3 has 14 residues. CDR1 is MGHRA and CDR2 is YSYEKL in the germline V gene. This CDR3 reads CASKDMEGLRGYTF. CDR3 sequence (DNA): TGCGCCAGTAAGGACATGGAAGGTCTAAGGGGCTACACCTTC.

This clonotype was observed a few times. The chain uses TRBV21-1 and TRBJ1-5; TRBD1, as called in the table, went unchecked against the DNA. TRBV21-1 counts as a pseudogene. The CDR3 runs 16 residues. DNA for the CDR3: TGTGCCAGCAGCAAAGTGAAACGGACAGGGCATCAGCCCCAGCATTTT. This gives the protein CASSKVKRTGHQPQHF.

The table lists this clonotype with a few counts. This sequence joins TRBV5-5 and TRBJ2-1, with 9 bases aligning to TRBD2. The junction had 9 bases not matched to a gene; V was cut back by 0 bases and J by 8 bases. CDR1 is SGHKS and CDR2 is YYEKEE in the germline V gene (reference sequence). The CDR3 runs to 16 residues. Here the CDR3 DNA reads TGTGCCAGCAGCTTGGGGGGGCTAGCGGGACACTATGAGCAGTTCTTC. Translating gives CASSLGGLAGHYEQFF.

This clonotype was seen a handful of times. The rearrangement links TRBV6-6 to TRBJ2-3, with D perhaps being TRBD1 or TRBD2 (6 bases each). Trimming removed 6 bases from V and 1 base from J, with 14 bases in between. The CDR3 runs 15 residues. Germline V gives CDR1 MNHNY, CDR2 SVGAGI (reference sequence). CDR3 DNA sequence: TGTGCCAGCAGCCCCGGGGGCCAGCGCACAGATACGCAGTATTTT. It translates to CASSPGGQRTDTQYF.

The chain carries TRBV28 and TRBJ2-1; 7 bases match TRBD2. This CDR3 comprises 16 residues. The V gene end was trimmed by 1 base and the J gene end by 0 bases; junction bases not matched to a gene: 3. Germline V gene sequence: CDR1 MDHEN, CDR2 SYDVKM. The CDR3 protein is CASSLFSGGSYNEQFF. The CDR3 DNA sequence: TGTGCCAGCAGTTTATTTTCGGGGGGCTCCTACAATGAGCAGTTCTTC.

The rearrangement uses TRBV5-6 and TRBJ2-7; possible D gene TRBD2, 5 bases. CDR3 length equals 13 residues. Per the germline V gene, CDR1 is SGHDT and CDR2 is YYEEEE. Trimming cost V 3 bases and J 3 bases, with 10 bases left between them. CDR3 nucleotides: TGTGCCAGCAGCTACGGGAACGTCTACGAGCAGTACTTC. It encodes CASSYGNVYEQYF.

The chain joins TRBV9 to TRBJ2-7, with D perhaps matching TRBD2 (6 bases). V was pared by 0 bases and J by 4 bases, with 14 bases between. This CDR3 contains 15 residues. Germline CDR1 reads SGDLS; CDR2 reads YYNGEE. For the CDR3, the DNA is TGTGCCAGCAGCGTAGAGGCGGGACTGGGATACGAGCAGTACTTC. Residues: CASSVEAGLGYEQYF.

This chain uses TRBV5-6 with TRBJ2-5; D is perhaps TRBD1 (6 bases). V dropped 2 bases and J dropped 1 base, with 15 bases sitting between them. CDR1 and CDR2 (germline): SGHDT, YYEEEE. This CDR3 spans 16 amino acids. CDR3 residues: CASSLSPDSIQETQYF. CDR3 in DNA: TGTGCCAGCAGCTTATCTCCGGACAGCATCCAAGAGACCCAGTACTTC.

This clonotype was seen many times. V and J are TRBV7-8 and TRBJ2-5; no reliable D call. CDR3 length: 13 residues. The germline V and J ends were trimmed by 2 bases and 2 bases, with 6 bases remaining between them. Germline V gene sequence: CDR1 SGHVS, CDR2 FQNEAQ. The CDR3 nucleotides are TGTGCCAGCAGCTTATACCAGCAAGAGACCCAGTACTTC. Residues: CASSLYQQETQYF.

The V and J genes are TRBV3-1 and TRBJ1-1; D not certain. The V end lost 4 bases, the J end lost 8 bases, and 14 bases lay between the germline ends. Germline loops: CDR1 LGHDT, CDR2 YNNKEL (reference sequence). The CDR3 runs 13 residues. CDR3 sequence reads: CASSLLGVPEAFF. The CDR3 DNA sequence: TGTGCCAGCAGCCTCCTCGGGGTTCCGGAAGCTTTCTTT.

This clonotype was observed a handful of times. This CDR3 reads CASSGLAGEQYF. CDR3 nucleotide sequence: TGTGCCAGCAGCGGACTAGCGGGCGAGCAGTACTTC. The chain employs TRBV6-6 and TRBJ2-7; 11 nucleotides match TRBD2. Trimming removed 6 bases from V and 6 bases from J; junction bases left unmatched: 1. Germline CDR1 MNHNY, CDR2 SVGAGI (reference sequence). The CDR3 spans 12 residues.

There are a few counts of this clonotype. The genes are TRBV15 and TRBJ2-1; 8 positions agree with TRBD2. V lost 0 bases, J lost 8 bases, and 3 bases stayed unmatched. The CDR3 is made up of 14 amino acids. Per germline, CDR1 LNHNV and CDR2 YYDKDF (reference sequence). The CDR3 nucleotides are TGTGCCACCAGCAGAGATCGGGGGGGCTATGAGCAGTTCTTC. It encodes CATSRDRGGYEQFF.

This clonotype was counted only a few times. The CDR3 here is CATRSRRGTGELFF. The CDR3 DNA follows: TGTGCCACCCGGTCCAGGCGGGGCACCGGGGAGCTGTTTTTT. The chain has TRBV12-3 or TRBV12-4 and TRBJ2-2; tentative D call: TRBD2 (6 bases). V lost 10 bases, J lost 4 bases, and 16 bases lay in between. This CDR3 has 14 residues.

This clonotype was detected only a few times. V is TRBV7-8 and J is TRBJ2-1; no reliable D call. Looked up from germline, CDR1 is SGHVS and CDR2 is FQNEAQ. Trimming pared 0 bases from V and 1 base from J, leaving 7 bases between. The CDR3 is made up of 15 amino acids. The CDR3 sequence is CASSLAGISYNEQFF. In nucleotides, the CDR3 is TGTGCCAGCAGCTTAGCGGGGATTTCCTACAATGAGCAGTTCTTC.